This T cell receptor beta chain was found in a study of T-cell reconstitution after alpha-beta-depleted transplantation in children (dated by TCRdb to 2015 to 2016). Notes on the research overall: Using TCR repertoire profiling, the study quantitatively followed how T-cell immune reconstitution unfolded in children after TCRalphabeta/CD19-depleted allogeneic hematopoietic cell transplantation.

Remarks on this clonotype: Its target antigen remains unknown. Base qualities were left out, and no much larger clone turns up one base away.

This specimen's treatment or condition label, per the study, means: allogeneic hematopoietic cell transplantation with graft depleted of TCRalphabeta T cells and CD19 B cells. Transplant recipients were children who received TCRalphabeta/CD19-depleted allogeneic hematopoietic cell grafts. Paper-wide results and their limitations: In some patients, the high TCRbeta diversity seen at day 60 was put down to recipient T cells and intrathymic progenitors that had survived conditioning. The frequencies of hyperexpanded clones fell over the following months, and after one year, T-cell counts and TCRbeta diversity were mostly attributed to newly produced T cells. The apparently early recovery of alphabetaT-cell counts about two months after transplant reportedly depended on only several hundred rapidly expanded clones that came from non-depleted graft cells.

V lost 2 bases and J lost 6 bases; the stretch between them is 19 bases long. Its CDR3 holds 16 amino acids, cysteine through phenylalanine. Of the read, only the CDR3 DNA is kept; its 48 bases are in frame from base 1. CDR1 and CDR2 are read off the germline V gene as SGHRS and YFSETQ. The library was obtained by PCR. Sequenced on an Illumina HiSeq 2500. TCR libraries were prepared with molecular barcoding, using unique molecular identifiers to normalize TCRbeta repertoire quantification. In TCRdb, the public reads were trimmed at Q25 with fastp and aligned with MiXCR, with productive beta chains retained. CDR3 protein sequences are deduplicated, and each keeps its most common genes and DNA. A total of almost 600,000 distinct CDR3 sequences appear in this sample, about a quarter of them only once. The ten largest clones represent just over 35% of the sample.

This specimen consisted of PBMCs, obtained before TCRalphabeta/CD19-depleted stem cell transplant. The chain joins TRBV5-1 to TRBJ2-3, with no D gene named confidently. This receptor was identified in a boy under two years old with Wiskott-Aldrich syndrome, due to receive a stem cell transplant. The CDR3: CASSFDMARKVDTQYF. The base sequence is TGCGCCAGCAGCTTCGATATGGCGAGAAAGGTTGATACGCAGTATTTT.